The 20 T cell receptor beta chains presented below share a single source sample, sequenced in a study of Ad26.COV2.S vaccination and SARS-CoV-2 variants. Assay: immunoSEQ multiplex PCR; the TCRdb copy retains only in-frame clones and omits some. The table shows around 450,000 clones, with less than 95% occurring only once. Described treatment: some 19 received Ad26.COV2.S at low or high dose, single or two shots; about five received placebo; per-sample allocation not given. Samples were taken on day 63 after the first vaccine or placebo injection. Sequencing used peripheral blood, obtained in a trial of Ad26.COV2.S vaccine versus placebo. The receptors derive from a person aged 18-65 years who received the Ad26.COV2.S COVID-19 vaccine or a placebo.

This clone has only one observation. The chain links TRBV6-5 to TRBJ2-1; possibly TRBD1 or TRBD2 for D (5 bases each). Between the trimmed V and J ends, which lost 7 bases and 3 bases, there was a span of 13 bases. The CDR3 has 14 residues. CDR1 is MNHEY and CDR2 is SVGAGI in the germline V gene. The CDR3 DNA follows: TGTGCCAGCACGGGAAAGGGGTACTACAATGAGCAGTTCTTC. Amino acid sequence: CASTGKGYYNEQFF.

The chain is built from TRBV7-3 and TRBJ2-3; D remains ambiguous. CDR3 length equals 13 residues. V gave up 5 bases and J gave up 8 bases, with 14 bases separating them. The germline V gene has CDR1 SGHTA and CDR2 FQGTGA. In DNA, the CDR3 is TGTGCCAGCAGCCCCTCCGTGGAAGCTACGCAGTATTTT. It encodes CASSPSVEATQYF.

The CDR3 sequence: CASSPDRVYGYTF. The CDR3 DNA sequence: TGCGCCAGCAGCCCTGACAGGGTCTATGGCTACACCTTC. The chain uses TRBV5-1 and TRBJ1-2; 7 positions match TRBD1. The CDR3 spans 13 residues. Germline CDR1 and CDR2: SGHRS and YFSETQ. The junction had 4 bases not matched to a gene; V was cut back by 4 bases and J by 4 bases.

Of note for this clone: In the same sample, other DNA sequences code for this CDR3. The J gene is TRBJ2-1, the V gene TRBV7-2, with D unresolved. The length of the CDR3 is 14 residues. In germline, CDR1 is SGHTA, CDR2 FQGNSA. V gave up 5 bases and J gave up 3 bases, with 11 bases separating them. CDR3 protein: CASSPRLGYNEQFF. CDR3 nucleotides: TGTGCCAGCAGCCCGCGACTCGGCTACAATGAGCAGTTCTTC.

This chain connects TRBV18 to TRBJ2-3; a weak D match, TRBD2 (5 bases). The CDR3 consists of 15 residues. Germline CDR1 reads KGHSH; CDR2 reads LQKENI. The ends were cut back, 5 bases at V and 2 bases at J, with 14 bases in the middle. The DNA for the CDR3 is TGTGCCAGCTCATCCTTACTCGGGAACACAGATACGCAGTATTTT. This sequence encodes CASSSLLGNTDTQYF.

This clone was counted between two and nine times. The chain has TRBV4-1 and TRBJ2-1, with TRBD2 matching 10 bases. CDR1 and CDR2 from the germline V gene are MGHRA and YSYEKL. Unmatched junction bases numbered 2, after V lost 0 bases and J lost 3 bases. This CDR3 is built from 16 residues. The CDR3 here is CASSQDLAGVYNEQFF. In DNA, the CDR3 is TGCGCCAGCAGCCAAGATCTAGCGGGAGTCTACAATGAGCAGTTCTTC.

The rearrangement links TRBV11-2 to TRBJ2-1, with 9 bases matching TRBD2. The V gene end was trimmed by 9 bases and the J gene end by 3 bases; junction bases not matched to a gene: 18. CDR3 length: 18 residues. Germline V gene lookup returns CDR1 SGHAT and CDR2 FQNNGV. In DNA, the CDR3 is TGTGCCAGTCGCAGGACTAGCGAATCTATAGGACTCTACAATGAGCAGTTCTTC. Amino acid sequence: CASRRTSESIGLYNEQFF.

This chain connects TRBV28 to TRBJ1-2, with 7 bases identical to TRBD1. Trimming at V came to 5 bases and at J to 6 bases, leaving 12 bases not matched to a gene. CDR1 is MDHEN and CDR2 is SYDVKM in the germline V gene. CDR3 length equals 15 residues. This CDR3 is CASSGADREIDGYTF. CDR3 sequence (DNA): TGTGCCAGCAGTGGGGCTGACAGGGAAATAGATGGCTACACCTTC.

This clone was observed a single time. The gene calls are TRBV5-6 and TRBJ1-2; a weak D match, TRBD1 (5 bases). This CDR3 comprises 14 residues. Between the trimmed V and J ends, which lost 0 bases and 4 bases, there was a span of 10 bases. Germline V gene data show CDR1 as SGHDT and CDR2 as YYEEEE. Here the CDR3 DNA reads TGTGCCAGCAGCTTGGGGACAAAAAGCTATGGCTACACCTTC. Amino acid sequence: CASSLGTKSYGYTF.

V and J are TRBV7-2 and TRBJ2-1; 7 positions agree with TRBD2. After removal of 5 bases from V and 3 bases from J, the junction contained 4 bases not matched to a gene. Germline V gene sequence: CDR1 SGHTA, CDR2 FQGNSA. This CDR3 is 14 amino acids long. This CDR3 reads CASSPGGGYNEQFF. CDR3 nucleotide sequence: TGTGCCAGCAGCCCGGGCGGGGGCTACAATGAGCAGTTCTTC.

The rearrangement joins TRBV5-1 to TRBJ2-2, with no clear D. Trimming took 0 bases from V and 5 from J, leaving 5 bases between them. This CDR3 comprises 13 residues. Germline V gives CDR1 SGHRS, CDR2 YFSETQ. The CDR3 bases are TGCGCCAGCAGCTTGGCAGCTACCGGGGAGCTGTTTTTT. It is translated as CASSLAATGELFF.

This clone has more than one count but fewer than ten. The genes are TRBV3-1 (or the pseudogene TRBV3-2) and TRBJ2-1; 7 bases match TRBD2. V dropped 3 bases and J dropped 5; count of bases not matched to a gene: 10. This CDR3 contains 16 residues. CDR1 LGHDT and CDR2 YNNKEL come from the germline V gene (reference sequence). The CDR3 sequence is CASSHLRTRVDNEQFF. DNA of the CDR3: TGTGCCAGCAGCCACCTCCGGACTAGAGTAGACAATGAGCAGTTCTTC.

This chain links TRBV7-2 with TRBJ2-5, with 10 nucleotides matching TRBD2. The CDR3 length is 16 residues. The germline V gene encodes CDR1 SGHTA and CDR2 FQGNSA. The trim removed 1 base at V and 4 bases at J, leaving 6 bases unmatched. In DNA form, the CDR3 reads TGTGCCAGCAGCTTAGATCCTAGCGGGAGTACAGAGACCCAGTACTTC. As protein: CASSLDPSGSTETQYF.

CDR3 nucleotide sequence: TGCAGCGGTATTTCCGGGACAGGGGGCACTAATGAGCAGTTCTTC. This sequence encodes CSGISGTGGTNEQFF. The chain is built from TRBV29-1 and TRBJ2-1, with TRBD1 identical over 12 bases. The V and J ends lost 7 bases and 7 bases, in that order; junction bases with no gene match: 11. CDR1 is SQVTM, CDR2 ANQGSEA, per germline. This CDR3 contains 15 residues.

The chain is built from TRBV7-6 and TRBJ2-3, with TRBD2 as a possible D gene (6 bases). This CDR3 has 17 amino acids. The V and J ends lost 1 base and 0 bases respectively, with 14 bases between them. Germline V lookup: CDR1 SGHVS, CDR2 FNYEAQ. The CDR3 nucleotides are TGTGCCAGCAGCTTAGGCCCCAGCGGGTCGAGCACAGATACGCAGTATTTT. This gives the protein CASSLGPSGSSTDTQYF.

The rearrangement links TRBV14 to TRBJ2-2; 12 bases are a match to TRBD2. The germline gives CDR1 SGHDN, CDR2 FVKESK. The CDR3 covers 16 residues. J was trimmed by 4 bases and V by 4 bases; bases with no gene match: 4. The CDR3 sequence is CASSRLAGGLTGELFF. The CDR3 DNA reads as TGTGCCAGCAGCCGTCTAGCGGGAGGGCTCACCGGGGAGCTGTTTTTT. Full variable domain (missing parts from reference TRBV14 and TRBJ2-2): EAGVTQFPSHSVIEKGQTVTLRCDPISGHDNLYWYRRVMGKEIKFLLHFVKESKQDESGMPNNRFLAERTGGTYSTLKVQPAELEDSGVYFCASSRLAGGLTGELFFGEGSRLTVL.

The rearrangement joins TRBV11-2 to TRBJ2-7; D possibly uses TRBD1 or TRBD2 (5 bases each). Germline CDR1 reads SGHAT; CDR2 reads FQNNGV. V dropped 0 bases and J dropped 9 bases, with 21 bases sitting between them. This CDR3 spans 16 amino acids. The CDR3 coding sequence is TGTGCCAGCAGCTTAGACGACCCTTCCCACGGGACCGGGCAGTACTTC. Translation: CASSLDDPSHGTGQYF.

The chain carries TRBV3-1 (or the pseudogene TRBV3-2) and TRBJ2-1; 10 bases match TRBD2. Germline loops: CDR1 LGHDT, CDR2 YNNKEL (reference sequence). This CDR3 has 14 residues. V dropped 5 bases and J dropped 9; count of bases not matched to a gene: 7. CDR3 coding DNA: TGTGCCAGCAGCGGGCTAGCGGGAGCACGTGAGCAGTTCTTC. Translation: CASSGLAGAREQFF.

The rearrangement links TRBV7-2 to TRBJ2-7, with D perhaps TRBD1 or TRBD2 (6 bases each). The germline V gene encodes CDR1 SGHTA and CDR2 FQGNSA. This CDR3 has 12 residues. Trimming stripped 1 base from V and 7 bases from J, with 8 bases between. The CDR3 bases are TGTGCCAGCAGCTTAGGAGGGGGGGAGCAGTACTTC. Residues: CASSLGGGEQYF. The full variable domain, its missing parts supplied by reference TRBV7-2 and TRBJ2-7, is GAGVSQSPSNKVTEKGKDVELRCDPISGHTALYWYRQSLGQGLEFLIYFQGNSAPDKSGLPSDRFSAERTGGSVSTLTIQRTQQEDSAVYLCASSLGGGEQYFGPGTRLTVT.

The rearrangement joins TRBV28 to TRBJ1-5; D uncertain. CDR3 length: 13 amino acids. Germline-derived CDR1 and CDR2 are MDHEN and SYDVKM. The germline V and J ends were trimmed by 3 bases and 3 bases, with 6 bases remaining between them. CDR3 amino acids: CASSFPLNQPQHF. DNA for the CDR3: TGTGCCAGCAGTTTTCCGCTCAATCAGCCCCAGCATTTT.